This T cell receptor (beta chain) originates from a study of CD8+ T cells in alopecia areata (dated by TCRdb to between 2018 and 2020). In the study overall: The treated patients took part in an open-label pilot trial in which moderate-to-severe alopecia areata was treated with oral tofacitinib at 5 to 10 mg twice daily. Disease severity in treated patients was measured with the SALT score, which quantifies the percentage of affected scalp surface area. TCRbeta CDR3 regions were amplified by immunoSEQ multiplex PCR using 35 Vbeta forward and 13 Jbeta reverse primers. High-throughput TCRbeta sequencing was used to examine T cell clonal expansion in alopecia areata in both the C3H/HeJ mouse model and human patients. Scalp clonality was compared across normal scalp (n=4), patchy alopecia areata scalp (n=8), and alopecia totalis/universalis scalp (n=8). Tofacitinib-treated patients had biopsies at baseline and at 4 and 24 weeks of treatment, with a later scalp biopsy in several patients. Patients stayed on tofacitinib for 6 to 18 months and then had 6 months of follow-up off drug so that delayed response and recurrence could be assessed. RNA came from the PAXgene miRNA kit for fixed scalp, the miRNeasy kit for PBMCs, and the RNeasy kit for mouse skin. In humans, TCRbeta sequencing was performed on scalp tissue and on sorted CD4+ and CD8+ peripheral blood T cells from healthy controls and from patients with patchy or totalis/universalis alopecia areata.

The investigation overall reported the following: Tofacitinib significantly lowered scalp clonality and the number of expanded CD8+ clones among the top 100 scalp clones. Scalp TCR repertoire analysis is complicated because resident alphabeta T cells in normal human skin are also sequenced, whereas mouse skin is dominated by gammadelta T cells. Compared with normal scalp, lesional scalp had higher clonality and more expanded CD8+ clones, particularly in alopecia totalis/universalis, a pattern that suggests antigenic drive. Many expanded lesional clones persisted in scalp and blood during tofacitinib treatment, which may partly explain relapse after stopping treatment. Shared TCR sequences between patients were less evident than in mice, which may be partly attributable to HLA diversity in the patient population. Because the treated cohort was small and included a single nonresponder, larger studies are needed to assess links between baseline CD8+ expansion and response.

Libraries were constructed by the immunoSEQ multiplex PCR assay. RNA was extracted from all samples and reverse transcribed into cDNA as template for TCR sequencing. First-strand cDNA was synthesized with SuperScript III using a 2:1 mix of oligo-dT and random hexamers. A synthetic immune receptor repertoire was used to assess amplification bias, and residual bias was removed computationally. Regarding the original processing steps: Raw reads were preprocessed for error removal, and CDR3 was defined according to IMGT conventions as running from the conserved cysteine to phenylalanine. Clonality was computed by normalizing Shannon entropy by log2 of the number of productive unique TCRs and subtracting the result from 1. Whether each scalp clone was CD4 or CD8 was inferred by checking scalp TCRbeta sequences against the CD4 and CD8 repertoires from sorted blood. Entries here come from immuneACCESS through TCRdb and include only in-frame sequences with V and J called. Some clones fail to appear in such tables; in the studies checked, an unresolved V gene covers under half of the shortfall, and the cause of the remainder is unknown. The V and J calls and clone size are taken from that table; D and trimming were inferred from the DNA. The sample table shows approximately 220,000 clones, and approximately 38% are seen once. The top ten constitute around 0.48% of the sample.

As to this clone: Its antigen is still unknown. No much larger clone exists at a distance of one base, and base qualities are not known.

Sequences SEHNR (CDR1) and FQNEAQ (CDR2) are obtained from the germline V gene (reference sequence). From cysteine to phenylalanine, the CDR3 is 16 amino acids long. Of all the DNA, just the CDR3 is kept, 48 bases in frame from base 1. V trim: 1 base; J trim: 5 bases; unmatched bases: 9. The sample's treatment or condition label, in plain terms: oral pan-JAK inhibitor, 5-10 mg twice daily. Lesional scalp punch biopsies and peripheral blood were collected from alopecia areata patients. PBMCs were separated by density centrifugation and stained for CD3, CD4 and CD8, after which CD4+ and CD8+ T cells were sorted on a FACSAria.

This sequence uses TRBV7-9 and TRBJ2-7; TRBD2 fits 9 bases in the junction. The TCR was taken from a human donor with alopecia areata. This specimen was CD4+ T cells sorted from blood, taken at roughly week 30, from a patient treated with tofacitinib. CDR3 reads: CASSLERLAGSHEQYF. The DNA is TGTGCCAGCAGCTTAGAGCGGCTAGCGGGAAGTCACGAGCAGTACTTC.